Presented here are 23 T cell receptor beta chains from one specimen sequenced in a study of blood T cell repertoires in COVID-19. Sequenced by immunoSEQ multiplex PCR; TCRdb stores in-frame clones only, minus some. This table holds hundreds of thousands of clones, 75% to 85% found once. The material sequenced was peripheral blood. The receptors stem from a woman aged 45-65 years with acute or convalescent COVID-19.

The chain uses TRBV29-1 and TRBJ1-2; 8 bases match TRBD1. CDR1 and CDR2 from the germline V gene are SQVTM and ANQGSEA. The CDR3 sequence is 11 residues long. The V and J ends lost 6 bases and 6 bases, in that order; junction bases with no gene match: 3. The chain's CDR3 is CSVDRGDGYTF. CDR3 in DNA: TGCAGCGTCGACAGGGGTGATGGCTACACCTTC. Supplemented by reference TRBV29-1 and TRBJ1-2, the full variable domain reads SAVISQKPSRDICQRGTSLTIQCQVDSQVTMMFWYRQQPGQSLTLIATANQGSEATYESGFVIDKFPISRPNLTFSTLTVSNMSPEDSSIYLCSVDRGDGYTFGSGTRLTVV.

This chain joins TRBV7-2 and TRBJ2-5; D call uncertain. This CDR3 is 14 amino acids long. Per germline, CDR1 SGHTA and CDR2 FQGNSA. Between the trimmed V and J ends, which lost 1 base and 0 bases, there was a span of 6 bases. DNA for the CDR3: TGTGCCAGCAGCTTAGTAGCAGACCAAGAGACCCAGTACTTC. Its protein product is CASSLVADQETQYF.

This chain connects TRBV19 to TRBJ1-1; no definite D call. V was trimmed by 5 bases and J by 4 bases, leaving 17 bases between them. The CDR3 is 15 amino acids. In germline, CDR1 is LNHDA, CDR2 SQIVND (reference sequence). The CDR3 DNA reads TGTGCCAGTAGTCCTCGGACGGGGAGGACCACTGAAGCTTTCTTT. The encoded protein is CASSPRTGRTTEAFF.

The chain carries TRBV5-1 and TRBJ2-3, with TRBD2 matching 7 bases. The germline gives CDR1 SGHRS, CDR2 YFSETQ. The CDR3 is made up of 15 amino acids. Unmatched junction bases numbered 1, after V lost 0 bases and J lost 0 bases. CDR3 loop: CASSLALASTDTQYF. CDR3 DNA: TGCGCCAGCAGCTTGGCACTAGCGAGCACAGATACGCAGTATTTT.

V is TRBV6-6 and J is TRBJ1-5; maybe TRBD1 (5 bases). This CDR3 is 14 amino acids long. The ends were cut back, 6 bases at V and 5 bases at J, with 14 bases in the middle. In germline, CDR1 is MNHNY, CDR2 SVGAGI (reference sequence). CDR3 in DNA: TGTGCCAGCAGCCAGGGTGCTGCCTATCAGCCCCAGCATTTT. Amino acid sequence: CASSQGAAYQPQHF.

This clone appeared once. This chain joins TRBV28 and TRBJ2-7; D perhaps matches TRBD1 (5 bases). V was pared by 6 bases and J by 5 bases, with 8 bases between. The CDR3 contains 11 residues. The V gene's germline CDR1 is MDHEN and CDR2 SYDVKM. In DNA form, the CDR3 reads TGTGCCAGCAGCCGCAGGGACGAGCAGTACTTC. Translation gives CASSRRDEQYF.

V is TRBV18 and J is TRBJ1-1; 8 bases map to TRBD1. Germline CDR1 and CDR2: KGHSH and LQKENI. J lost 2 bases, V lost 6 bases, and 5 bases had no gene match. The CDR3 extends over 14 amino acids. CDR3 nucleotide sequence: TGTGCCAGCTCCGCGACAGGGGTTAACACTGAAGCTTTCTTT. This gives the protein CASSATGVNTEAFF.

This chain joins TRBV9 and TRBJ2-3; D uncertain. CDR1 and CDR2 from the germline V gene are SGDLS and YYNGEE. The CDR3 is 12 residues long. Deletions cut 0 bases from V and 5 bases from J, with 4 bases between. CDR3 sequence: CASSVGRDTQYF. The CDR3 DNA sequence: TGTGCCAGCAGCGTAGGCAGAGATACGCAGTATTTT. The whole variable domain, filled in from reference TRBV9 and TRBJ2-3, reads DSGVTQTPKHLITATGQRVTLRCSPRSGDLSVYWYQQSLDQGLQFLIQYYNGEERAKGNILERFSAQQFPDLHSELNLSSLELGDSALYFCASSVGRDTQYFGPGTRLTVL.

This chain uses TRBV6-5 with TRBJ1-1; D call uncertain. V dropped 2 bases and J dropped 3 bases, with 13 bases sitting between them. This CDR3 has 15 amino acids. The germline gives CDR1 MNHEY, CDR2 SVGAGI. In DNA, the CDR3 is TGTGCCAGCAGTTACGGGCCCTCCCCGGACACTGAAGCTTTCTTT. The encoded protein is CASSYGPSPDTEAFF.

J is TRBJ1-6 and V is TRBV28, with 7 nucleotides matching TRBD1. Germline loops: CDR1 MDHEN, CDR2 SYDVKM. V trimming: 7 bases; J trimming: 3 bases; junction bases outside the gene matches: 6. The CDR3 runs 15 residues. The CDR3 sequence: CASKTGALYNSPLHF. The CDR3 nucleotides read TGTGCCAGCAAAACAGGGGCCCTCTATAATTCACCCCTCCACTTT.

The genes are TRBV24-1 and TRBJ1-5; 7 positions match TRBD1. This CDR3 contains 16 residues. Germline V gene data show CDR1 as KGHDR and CDR2 as SFDVKD. V gave up 4 bases and J gave up 1 base; unmatched junction bases: 6. CDR3 residues: CATSDQTGNSNQPQHF. In DNA form, the CDR3 reads TGTGCCACCAGTGACCAGACAGGGAACAGCAATCAGCCCCAGCATTTT.

The V and J genes are TRBV19 and TRBJ2-5; 9 bases fit TRBD1. Germline assignment: CDR1 LNHDA and CDR2 SQIVND (reference sequence). V gave up 4 bases and J gave up 3 bases; unmatched junction bases: 12. The CDR3 covers 17 residues. CDR3 protein: CASSSGTGRQGKETQYF. CDR3 DNA: TGTGCCAGTAGTAGCGGGACAGGGAGGCAAGGCAAAGAGACCCAGTACTTC.

This clone was detected a few times. The chain recombines TRBV9 with TRBJ2-1; TRBD2 agrees at 7 bases. V lost 3 bases and J lost 1; bases outside the gene matches: 7. From germline, CDR1 is SGDLS and CDR2 YYNGEE. This CDR3 region has 16 residues. Here the CDR3 reads CASSAKAGISYNEQFF. The CDR3 DNA sequence: TGTGCCAGCAGCGCTAAAGCGGGGATATCCTACAATGAGCAGTTCTTC. Based on the CDR3 plus reference TRBV9 and TRBJ2-1, the full variable domain is DSGVTQTPKHLITATGQRVTLRCSPRSGDLSVYWYQQSLDQGLQFLIQYYNGEERAKGNILERFSAQQFPDLHSELNLSSLELGDSALYFCASSAKAGISYNEQFFGPGTRLTVL.

The genes are TRBV4-1 and TRBJ1-1; unclear D gene. Germline CDR1 and CDR2: MGHRA and YSYEKL. V was clipped by 4 bases and J by 1 base, with 13 bases between them. CDR3 size: 15 residues. CDR3 residues: CASSPHRDQNTEAFF. Written as DNA, the CDR3 is TGCGCCAGCAGCCCCCATCGGGATCAGAACACTGAAGCTTTCTTT.

The chain couples TRBV24-1 to TRBJ2-3; tentatively, D is TRBD2 (5 bases). This CDR3 comprises 13 residues. Trimming removed 6 bases from V and 2 bases from J, with 8 bases in between. CDR1 is KGHDR and CDR2 is SFDVKD in the germline V gene. CDR3 sequence: CATSPGDTDTQYF. The CDR3 bases are TGTGCCACCAGTCCCGGGGACACAGATACGCAGTATTTT.

The chain is built from TRBV19 and TRBJ2-7; 7 bases align to TRBD1. Germline-derived CDR1 and CDR2 are LNHDA and SQIVND (reference sequence). This CDR3 region has 14 residues. V shed 8 bases and J 7 bases; nucleotides not matched to a gene: 14. The CDR3 is CASGTGTAQMEQYF. CDR3 in DNA: TGTGCCAGTGGGACCGGGACAGCCCAAATGGAGCAGTACTTC.

V is TRBV27 and J is TRBJ1-4; 9 bases are shared with TRBD1. Germline-derived CDR1 and CDR2 are MNHEY and SMNVEV (reference sequence). The CDR3 runs 14 residues. Trimming took 5 bases from V and 6 from J; bases not matched to a gene: 4. The CDR3 sequence: CASSPDRGDEKLFF. The CDR3 DNA reads TGTGCCAGCAGTCCCGACAGGGGGGATGAAAAACTGTTTTTT.

The chain combines TRBV20-1 with TRBJ1-3; D is ambiguous. Trimming removed 3 bases from V and 6 bases from J, with 12 bases in between. This CDR3 is 13 amino acids long. Germline V lookup: CDR1 DFQATT, CDR2 SNEGSKA (reference sequence). DNA for the CDR3: TGCAGTGCTAGTAGAGGGCGTGAAAACACCATATATTTT. Translated, it gives CSASRGRENTIYF.

The chain is built from TRBV5-6 and TRBJ2-5; no reliable D call. V was pared by 7 bases and J by 4 bases, with 5 bases between. Germline assignment: CDR1 SGHDT and CDR2 YYEEEE. The length of the CDR3 is 10 residues. CDR3 bases: TGTGCCAGCGGGCGAGAGACCCAGTACTTC. Protein: CASGRETQYF.

The CDR3 DNA is TGCGCCAGCAGCCCACAGGGGGCAAACACTGAAGCTTTCTTT. Translation: CASSPQGANTEAFF. The gene calls are TRBV5-1 and TRBJ1-1, with 9 bases identical to TRBD1. The ends lost 4 bases at V and 2 bases at J; junction bases unmatched: 3. The CDR3 runs to 14 residues. Germline CDR1 reads SGHRS; CDR2 reads YFSETQ.

The chain employs TRBV5-1 and TRBJ1-1; TRBD1 is a possible D gene (6 bases). The germline V gene has CDR1 SGHRS and CDR2 YFSETQ. This CDR3 has 16 residues. V lost 4 bases to trimming and J lost 5 bases, with 21 bases between them. The CDR3 bases are TGCGCCAGCAGCCCAACATTCGGGGGGCTGTGGACTGAAGCTTTCTTT. The encoded protein is CASSPTFGGLWTEAFF.

The J gene is TRBJ2-1, the V gene TRBV5-1; D uncertain. With 6 bases removed from V and 5 bases from J, the gap between germline ends came to 15 bases. CDR3 length: 14 amino acids. The germline gives CDR1 SGHRS, CDR2 YFSETQ. The DNA for the CDR3 is TGCGCCAGCACCCCCATTGGTAGAGACAATGAGCAGTTCTTC. Translated: CASTPIGRDNEQFF. Together with reference TRBV5-1 and TRBJ2-1, the CDR3 gives the full variable domain: KAGVTQTPRYLIKTRGQQVTLSCSPISGHRSVSWYQQTPGQGLQFLFEYFSETQRNKGNFPGRFSGRQFSNSRSEMNVSTLELGDSALYLCASTPIGRDNEQFFGPGTRLTVL.

This clone has only one observation. The rearrangement joins TRBV19 to TRBJ1-2, with TRBD1 as a possible D gene (5 bases). The CDR3 is 13 amino acids. CDR1 is LNHDA, CDR2 SQIVND, per germline (reference sequence). V was trimmed by 3 bases and J by 3 bases, leaving 8 bases between them. The CDR3 region is CASSMGLDYGYTF. Written as DNA, the CDR3 is TGTGCCAGTAGTATGGGACTGGACTATGGCTACACCTTC.